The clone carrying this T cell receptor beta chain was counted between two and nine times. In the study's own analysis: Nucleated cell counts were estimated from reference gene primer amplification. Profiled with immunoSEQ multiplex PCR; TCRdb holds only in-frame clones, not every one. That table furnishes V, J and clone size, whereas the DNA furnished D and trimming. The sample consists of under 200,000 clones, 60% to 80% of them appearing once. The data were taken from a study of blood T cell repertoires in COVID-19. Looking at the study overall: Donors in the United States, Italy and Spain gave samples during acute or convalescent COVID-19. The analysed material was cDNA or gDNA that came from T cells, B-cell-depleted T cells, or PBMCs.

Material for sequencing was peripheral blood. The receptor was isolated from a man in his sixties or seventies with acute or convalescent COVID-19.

DNA for the CDR3: TGTGCCAGCAGTCGACCCGGGACTTCTACCGTCAGCGAGCAGTACTTC. Translating gives CASSRPGTSTVSEQYF. The chain combines TRBV6-6 with TRBJ2-7; weak D call: TRBD2 (6 bases). The CDR3 contains 16 residues. The V gene lost 5 bases and the J gene lost 6 bases, with 23 bases spanning the gap. Looked up from germline, CDR1 is MNHNY and CDR2 is SVGAGI (reference sequence).